This T cell receptor (beta chain) is from a study of regulatory T cells in long-lasting Graves disease. Assembly of TCR beta libraries relied on iRepertoire HTBI primers together with Arm-PCR of CDR3 regions. TCRdb recomputed calls from the multiplex PCR reads with MiXCR, one row per CDR3 protein. The sample includes a few hundred thousand distinct CDR3 sequences, around 15% of them seen just once. This clonotype has a count of ten or more. Its antigen is not known. Germline V gene sequence: CDR1 SGHTA, CDR2 FQGNSA. Trimming shortened V by 3 bases and J by 1 base, and 12 bases separated the two germline ends. The CDR3 loop spans 15 amino acids. Notes on the study in general: Gene preferences differed: TRBV28, TRBJ1-2, TRBJ2-5 in persistent cases. Exclusively peripheral blood, rather than thyroid tissue, was studied.

As to time point: newly diagnosed GD, antithyroid drugs for less than 3 months. Isolated PBMC RNA provided the starting material for the TCR library. These data were also filed under a second study, of T cells in Graves' hyperthyroidism and ophthalmopathy. That study adds: Researchers found most expanded thyroid clonotypes above 0.001 in blood as well.

This sequence joins TRBV7-2 and TRBJ1-1, with a weak D call TRBD1 (6 bases). Sequencing was performed on peripheral blood mononuclear cells (PBMCs), taken at new diagnosis, from a patient treated with antithyroid drugs. This clonotype originated in a man between 40 and 49 years old with Graves disease. This chain's CDR3 is CASSFLTTGNTEAFF. The DNA for the CDR3 is TGTGCCAGCAGCTTTCTCACGACAGGGAACACTGAAGCTTTCTTT.